This T cell receptor beta chain was observed in a study of T cell responses to AZD1222 COVID-19 vaccine. Study-wide results and caveats: Dominant at 160-218 and 743-854, vaccine-associated CD4 TCRs also spanned spike. At baseline, seropositivity was found in only six or seven AZD1222 recipients.

The CDR3 is 17 residues long. With 3 bases clipped from V and 7 bases from J, the junction kept 12 bases outside the gene matches. The V gene's germline CDR1 is LGHNA and CDR2 YNFKEQ. TCRdb's table, derived via immunoSEQ multiplex PCR, lists solely in-frame clones and lacks some. The repertoire has 90,000 to 150,000 clones, approximately 91% of them found once; the top ten carry 4.5%. With regard to this clone: Its antigen remains unknown.

The receptor was derived from an adult in good health. The sample consisted of peripheral blood, taken on day 0 of AZD1222 vaccination. The chain combines TRBV4-2 with TRBJ2-1, with 10 bases matching TRBD1. The CDR3 DNA sequence: TGTGCCAGCAGCCAGATGACAGGGGGCTGGGAACGGAATGAGCAGTTCTTC. This encodes CASSQMTGGWERNEQFF.